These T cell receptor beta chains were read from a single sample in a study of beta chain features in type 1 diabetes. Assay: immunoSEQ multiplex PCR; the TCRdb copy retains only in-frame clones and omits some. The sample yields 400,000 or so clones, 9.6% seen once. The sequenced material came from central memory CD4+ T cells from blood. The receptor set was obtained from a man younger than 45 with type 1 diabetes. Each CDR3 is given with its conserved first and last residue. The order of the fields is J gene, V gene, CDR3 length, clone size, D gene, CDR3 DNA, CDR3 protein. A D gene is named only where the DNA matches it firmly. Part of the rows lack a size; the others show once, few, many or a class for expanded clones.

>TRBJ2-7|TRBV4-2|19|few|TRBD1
TGTGCCAGCAGCCAAGAGCGACAGGGGCCCTCGTCACCTCACTACGAGCAGTACTTC
CASSQERQGPSSPHYEQYF
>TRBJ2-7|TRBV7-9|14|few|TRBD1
TGTGCCAGCAGCCCAGGGGGTTCCCGCTACGAGCAGTACTTC
CASSPGGSRYEQYF
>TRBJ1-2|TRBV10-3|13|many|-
TGTGCCATCAGTGAAAGGTCAGGGGAAGGCTACACCTTC
CAISERSGEGYTF
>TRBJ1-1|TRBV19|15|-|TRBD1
TGTGCCAGTAGTCTAGGGGGCTTGGCCTACGTTGAAGCTTTCTTT
CASSLGGLAYVEAFF
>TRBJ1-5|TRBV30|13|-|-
TGTGCCTGGAGTGTACTCGGGTATCAGCCCCAGCATTTT
CAWSVLGYQPQHF
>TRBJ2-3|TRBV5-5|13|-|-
TGTGCCAGCAGCTTGGCGGACACAGATACGCAGTATTTT
CASSLADTDTQYF
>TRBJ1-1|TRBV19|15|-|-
TGTGCCAGTAGTATAGAGAACAGGGTGAACACTGAAGCTTTCTTT
CASSIENRVNTEAFF
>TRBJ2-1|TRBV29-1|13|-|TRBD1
TGCAGCGCCGGACAGGGAGCCCACAATGAGCAGTTCTTC
CSAGQGAHNEQFF
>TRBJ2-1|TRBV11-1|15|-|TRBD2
TGTGCCAGCAGCTTACAGACTAGCGGGGTAAATGAGCAGTTCTTC
CASSLQTSGVNEQFF
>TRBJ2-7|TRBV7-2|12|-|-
TGTGCCAGCAGCCCCTATCGTTACGAGCAGTACTTC
CASSPYRYEQYF
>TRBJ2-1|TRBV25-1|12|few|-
TGTGCCAGCAGTCGAGGGACACCTCTGCAGTTCTTC
CASSRGTPLQFF
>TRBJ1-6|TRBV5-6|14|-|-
TGTGCCAGCAGCGCAAGGACAGCTGATTCACCCCTCCACTTT
CASSARTADSPLHF
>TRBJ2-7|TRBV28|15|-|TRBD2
TGTGCCAGCAGTTTAGGCGGGAGGAGCTCCTACGAGCAGTACTTC
CASSLGGRSSYEQYF
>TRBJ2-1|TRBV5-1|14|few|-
TGCGCCAGCAGCCAAGGCGACAGCTACAATGAGCAGTTCTTC
CASSQGDSYNEQFF
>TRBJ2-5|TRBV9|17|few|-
TGTGCCAGCAGCGTAGCAATCGGGGGATGGGGTGGGGAGACCCAGTACTTC
CASSVAIGGWGGETQYF
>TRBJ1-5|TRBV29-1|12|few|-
TGCAGCGTTGCGTGGGGAGATCAGCCCCAGCATTTT
CSVAWGDQPQHF
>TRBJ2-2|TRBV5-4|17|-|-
TGTGCCAGCAGCCCGGGACGGCAGGGGGGAAGCCCCGGGGAGCTGTTTTTT
CASSPGRQGGSPGELFF
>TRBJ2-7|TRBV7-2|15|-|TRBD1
TGTGCCAGCAGCTCGCGGACAGGATTCTACTACGAGCAGTACTTC
CASSSRTGFYYEQYF
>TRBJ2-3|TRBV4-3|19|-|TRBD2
TGCGCCAGCAGCCAAAATTTCCCATTTAGCGGGAGGGCGTCAGATACGCAGTATTTT
CASSQNFPFSGRASDTQYF
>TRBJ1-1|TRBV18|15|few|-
TGTGCCAGCTCACCCTCGACAAGTAAAGGAACTGAAGCTTTCTTT
CASSPSTSKGTEAFF
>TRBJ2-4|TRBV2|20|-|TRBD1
TGTGCCAGCAGTAGAAATTTCGCGGGACAGGGGGCCTTAGCCAAAAACATTCAGTACTTC
CASSRNFAGQGALAKNIQYF
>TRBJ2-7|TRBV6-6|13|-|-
TGTGCCAGCACTACGACAGGAACCTACGAGCAGTACTTC
CASTTTGTYEQYF
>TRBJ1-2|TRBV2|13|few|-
TGTGCCAGCGGCCGACAGAGCCACTATGGCTACACCTTC
CASGRQSHYGYTF
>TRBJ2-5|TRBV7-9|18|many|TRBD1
TGTGCCAGCAGCTTTCTCAAATCGACAGGGGGCAAGAGAGAGACCCAGTACTTC
CASSFLKSTGGKRETQYF
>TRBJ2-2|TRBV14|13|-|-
TGTGCCAGCAGCCGCACTCTGGCCGGGGAGCTGTTTTTT
CASSRTLAGELFF
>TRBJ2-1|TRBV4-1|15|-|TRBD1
TGCGCCAGCAGCCCCGGGCAGGGGGCGAAGAATGAGCAGTTCTTC
CASSPGQGAKNEQFF
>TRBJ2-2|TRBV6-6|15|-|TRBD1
TGTGCCATCGGAGGACAGGGGGCCGTCACCGGGGAGCTGTTTTTT
CAIGGQGAVTGELFF
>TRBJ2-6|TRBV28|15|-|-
TGTGCCAGCAGTTTGGGAGTGACCGGGGCCAACGTCCTGACTTTC
CASSLGVTGANVLTF
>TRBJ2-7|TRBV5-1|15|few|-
TGCGCCAGCAGCCGGGACGGGGTGGCTACTTACGAGCAGTACTTC
CASSRDGVATYEQYF
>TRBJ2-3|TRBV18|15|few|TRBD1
TGTGCCAGCTCCTCGGGACAGGGGGCTGCAGATACGCAGTATTTT
CASSSGQGAADTQYF
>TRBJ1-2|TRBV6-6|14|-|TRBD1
TGTGCCAGCAGTTACTCGGGGACAGGGACTGGCTACACCTTC
CASSYSGTGTGYTF
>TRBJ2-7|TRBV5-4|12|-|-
TGTGCCAGCAGCCAAGCCTCCTACGAGCAGTACTTC
CASSQASYEQYF
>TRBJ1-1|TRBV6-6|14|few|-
TGTGCCAGCACATCCAGGAGGGGAGTCGCTGAAGCTTTCTTT
CASTSRRGVAEAFF
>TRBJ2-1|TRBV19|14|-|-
TGTGCCAGTAACTTTCAGGGCGGCCGTAATGAGCAGTTCTTC
CASNFQGGRNEQFF